A single sample gave rise to the 21 T cell receptor beta chains below, sequenced in a study of T cells in Graves' hyperthyroidism and ophthalmopathy. Amplified regions were TCR beta CDR3 sequences from RNA transcripts. HTBI primers were employed in a first-round RT-PCR of the TCR CDR3. TCRdb re-called the multiplex PCR reads through MiXCR, storing one row per CDR3 protein. The sample has roughly 300,000 distinct CDR3 sequences, roughly 21% seen once. The sample was blood. These receptors originate from a woman in her 50s with Graves' hyperthyroidism.

V and J are TRBV4-1 and TRBJ1-2, with 12 bases matching TRBD1. Germline CDR1 reads MGHRA; CDR2 reads YSYEKL. V trimming: 3 bases; J trimming: 6 bases; junction bases outside the gene matches: 5. The CDR3 runs to 15 residues. In DNA form, the CDR3 reads TGCGCCAGCAGCCAGGGGGGACAGGGGGCGGATGGCTACACCTTC. It encodes CASSQGGQGADGYTF.

This clonotype occurred many times. At one boundary the junction diverges from the germline segment, which might be a read error. The chain recombines TRBV5-1 with TRBJ2-7, with 11 nucleotides matching TRBD1. The germline V gene encodes CDR1 SGHRS and CDR2 YFSETQ. There are 14 residues in the CDR3. CDR3 in DNA: TGTGCCAGCAGTTTGGGGACAGGGGGCTACGAGCAGTACTTC. It translates to CASSLGTGGYEQYF.

This clonotype was found a few times. The J gene is TRBJ2-3, the V gene TRBV12-3 or TRBV12-4, with D possibly being TRBD1 or TRBD2 (6 bases each). V lost 4 bases and J 5 bases, leaving 16 bases between the germline ends. The CDR3 totals 15 residues. The CDR3 DNA is TGTGCCAGCAGTTCCGGACAGCCCGGGGGAGATACGCAGTATTTT. This gives the protein CASSSGQPGGDTQYF.

This clonotype was seen only a few times. CDR3 protein: CATPGQGGEKLFF. In DNA, the CDR3 is TGTGCCACGCCGGGACAGGGAGGTGAAAAACTGTTTTTT. The V and J genes are TRBV28 and TRBJ1-4; 9 positions agree with TRBD1. Germline V gives CDR1 MDHEN, CDR2 SYDVKM. Germline trimming cut 10 bases from V and 7 bases from J; bases unmatched to any gene: 7. CDR3 length: 13 residues.

The sample holds a few counts of this clonotype. This sequence joins TRBV6-1 and TRBJ2-5, with a possible D match to TRBD2 (5 bases). Trimming stripped 4 bases from V and 1 base from J, with 10 bases between. The CDR3 is 14 residues long. CDR1 is MNHNS, CDR2 SASEGT, per germline. The CDR3 sequence: CASSGRSGQETQYF. CDR3 sequence (DNA): TGTGCCAGCAGTGGAAGGAGCGGCCAAGAGACCCAGTACTTC.

This rearrangement joins TRBV10-3 to TRBJ1-3, with D unresolved. The CDR3 extends over 14 amino acids. Germline CDR1 and CDR2: ENHRY and SYGVKD. With 6 bases removed from V and 0 bases from J, the gap between germline ends came to 9 bases. CDR3 sequence (DNA): TGTGCCATCAGCCTCAGCCTCTCTGGAAACACCATATATTTT. Its protein is CAISLSLSGNTIYF.

This clonotype was picked up a small number of times. V and J are TRBV5-4 and TRBJ2-1, with 9 nucleotides matching TRBD1. With V trimmed by 4 bases and J by 6 bases, 8 bases remained unmatched. This CDR3 has 15 amino acids. Germline V gene sequence: CDR1 SGHNT, CDR2 YYREEE (reference sequence). CDR3 protein: CASSPGRQGGNEQFF. The CDR3 DNA sequence: TGTGCCAGCAGCCCCGGTCGACAGGGGGGCAATGAGCAGTTCTTC.

At least ten counts were recorded for this clonotype. This rearrangement joins TRBV27 to TRBJ2-7; 7 bases align to TRBD1. Germline values: CDR1 MNHEY, CDR2 SMNVEV (reference sequence). The length of the CDR3 is 13 residues. V was clipped by 4 bases and J by 5 bases; unmatched bases: 5. CDR3 coding DNA: TGTGCCAGCAGTTGGGGGACAGCAGACGAGCAGTACTTC. Residues: CASSWGTADEQYF.

The V call is TRBV7-9, the J call TRBJ1-2; D is uncertain. The CDR3 length is 13 residues. Germline V gives CDR1 SEHNR, CDR2 FQNEAQ (reference sequence). V lost 3 bases and J lost 1, with 6 bases in between. CDR3: CASSLGVNYGYTF. The DNA of the CDR3 is TGTGCCAGCAGCTTGGGAGTTAACTATGGCTACACCTTC.

This clonotype was seen just once. This sequence joins TRBV19 and TRBJ1-1, with 7 bases matching TRBD1. Trimming took 5 bases from V and 0 from J; bases not matched to a gene: 6. The germline V gene encodes CDR1 LNHDA and CDR2 SQIVND (reference sequence). The CDR3 contains 15 residues. CDR3 sequence reads: CASSPQGVMNTEAFF. The CDR3 coding sequence is TGTGCCAGTAGTCCCCAGGGGGTAATGAACACTGAAGCTTTCTTT.

The chain carries TRBV27 and TRBJ2-1, with TRBD2 matching over 7 bases. CDR1 MNHEY and CDR2 SMNVEV come from the germline V gene (reference sequence). CDR3 length: 16 amino acids. Trimming at V came to 1 base and at J to 7 bases, leaving 10 bases not matched to a gene. CDR3 in DNA: TGTGCCAGCAGTTTATTTGGGGGGGGGGTCCGGAATGAGCAGTTCTTC. This translates into CASSLFGGGVRNEQFF.

The rearrangement links TRBV11-2 to TRBJ1-1; D uncertain. Germline CDR1 SGHAT, CDR2 FQNNGV. The CDR3 totals 13 residues. Trimming took off 1 base at V and 4 bases at J, with 7 bases between the two ends. The CDR3 spells CASSLGWGTEAFF. The CDR3 nucleotides read TGTGCCAGCAGCTTAGGTTGGGGCACTGAAGCTTTCTTT.

This clonotype was observed at least ten times. The chain combines TRBV2 with TRBJ2-7; 10 bases match TRBD1. With 3 bases clipped from V and 5 bases from J, the junction kept 4 bases outside the gene matches. The CDR3 totals 14 residues. Germline V gene sequence: CDR1 SNHLY, CDR2 FYNNEI. CDR3 protein: CASSETTGGNEQYF. CDR3 coding DNA: TGTGCCAGCAGTGAGACGACAGGGGGCAACGAGCAGTACTTC.

This clonotype was recorded at least ten times. This rearrangement joins TRBV5-1 to TRBJ2-3; tentatively, D is TRBD2 (5 bases). V gave up 1 base and J gave up 0 bases, with 9 bases separating them. CDR1 is SGHRS, CDR2 YFSETQ, per germline. The CDR3 runs 15 residues. This CDR3 is CASSLQTGSTDTQYF. The DNA of the CDR3 is TGCGCCAGCAGCTTGCAAACGGGGAGCACAGATACGCAGTATTTT.

This clonotype has more than one count but fewer than ten. In nucleotides, the CDR3 is TGCAGTGCTAGAGTTAGTTCGGCAGGCAATTCACCCCTCCACTTT. This encodes CSARVSSAGNSPLHF. The rearrangement uses TRBV20-1 and TRBJ1-6; no clear D. Germline V gene sequence: CDR1 DFQATT, CDR2 SNEGSKA (reference sequence). The length of the CDR3 is 15 residues. Trimming shortened V by 1 base and J by 7 bases, and 14 bases separated the two germline ends.

This clonotype was found many times. The chain carries TRBV27 and TRBJ1-1, with D hard to call. The length of the CDR3 is 14 residues. Per the germline V gene, CDR1 is MNHEY and CDR2 is SMNVEV (reference sequence). Trimming removed 0 bases from V and 4 bases from J, with 9 bases in between. The CDR3 here is CASSLSPGSTEAFF. DNA for the CDR3: TGTGCCAGCAGTTTATCCCCGGGATCCACTGAAGCTTTCTTT.

In its sample, this clonotype was seen a few times. CDR3: CAWSVEGNSPLHF. For the CDR3, the DNA is TGTGCCTGGAGTGTGGAGGGAAATTCACCCCTCCACTTT. The V gene is TRBV30, the J gene TRBJ1-6; D remains unclear. Trimming removed 0 bases at V and 7 bases at J, with 7 bases between. There are 13 residues in the CDR3. Germline V gene data show CDR1 as GTSNPN and CDR2 as SVGIG (reference sequence).

Ten or more counts support this clonotype. V and J are TRBV29-1 and TRBJ2-5, with 8 bases lining up with TRBD1. CDR3 length: 13 residues. V lost 3 bases and J lost 2; bases outside the gene matches: 2. CDR1 is SQVTM and CDR2 is ANQGSEA in the germline V gene. In DNA, the CDR3 is TGCAGCGTTGATTGGACAGGGCAAGAGACCCAGTACTTC. Its translation is CSVDWTGQETQYF.

Many counts were recorded for this clonotype. The chain employs TRBV10-3 and TRBJ2-1, with D perhaps matching TRBD1 or TRBD2 (6 bases each). CDR3 length equals 13 residues. Germline values: CDR1 ENHRY, CDR2 SYGVKD. V lost 7 bases and J 6 bases, leaving 13 bases between the germline ends. CDR3 in amino acids: CAIKAQGGNEQFF. The CDR3 DNA reads TGTGCCATCAAAGCACAGGGAGGCAATGAGCAGTTCTTC.

This clonotype was observed many times. The chain combines TRBV2 with TRBJ1-5, with 8 nucleotides matching TRBD1. The germline CDR1 and CDR2 sequences are SNHLY and FYNNEI. J gave up 6 bases and V 6 bases, and 10 bases lay outside the gene matches. The CDR3 is made up of 15 amino acids. The CDR3 DNA reads as TGTGCCAGCAGAAGACAGGGGTCTTCTACTCAGCCCCAGCATTTT. Protein product: CASRRQGSSTQPQHF.

A remark on this clonotype: One base away lies a much larger clone, so this may be a sequencing read error. This rearrangement joins TRBV12-3 or TRBV12-4 to TRBJ1-2; TRBD1 matches at 9 bases. The V gene end was trimmed by 7 bases and the J gene end by 4 bases; junction bases not matched to a gene: 7. CDR3 length: 14 residues. The CDR3 reads CASILQGAPYGYTF. DNA for the CDR3: TGTGCCAGCATACTACAGGGGGCCCCCTATGGCTACACCTTC.